The entry that follows covers one T cell receptor beta chain sequence. Its antigen remains unidentified. These data come from a study of cytomegalovirus exposure and HLA in healthy donors. The PCR used 60 Vbeta and 13 Jbeta primers. Clones were sequenced by immunoSEQ multiplex PCR, and TCRdb holds only the in-frame ones, with some missing. The repertoire holds 100,000 to 150,000 clones, with approximately 78% as singletons. Study results and caveats: Researchers counted some 150 TCR beta chains as cytomegalovirus-associated. Later work associated roughly 15,000 TCR beta sequences with HLA alleles at 0.05 false discovery rate.

The V and J ends lost 3 bases and 5 bases, in that order; junction bases with no gene match: 8. Germline V gene lookup returns CDR1 SEHNR and CDR2 FQNEAQ (reference sequence). This CDR3 contains 17 residues. This receptor was taken from a female donor in good health and CMV-seronegative. The J gene is TRBJ2-5, the V gene TRBV7-9; 14 positions match TRBD2. Material: PBMCs. The CDR3 sequence: CASSLAAGTSGSETQYF. CDR3 sequence (DNA): TGTGCCAGCAGCTTGGCCGCCGGGACTAGCGGGAGCGAGACCCAGTACTTC. Full variable domain (rest looked up from reference TRBV7-9 and TRBJ2-5): DTGVSQNPRHKITKRGQNVTFRCDPISEHNRLYWYRQTLGQGPEFLTYFQNEAQLEKSRLLSDRFSAERPKGSFSTLEIQRTEQGDSAMYLCASSLAAGTSGSETQYFGPGTRLLVL.